The rows below give T cell receptor beta chains drawn from one sample of a study of CD8+CD57+ T cells in acquired aplastic anemia. TCRdb itself ran the reads through MiXCR, one entry per CDR3 protein. The sample lists about 130,000 distinct CDR3 sequences, around 46% occurring once. The sequenced sample was sorted CD4+, CD8+, or CD8+CD57+ T cells (not recorded which) from PBMCs. The receptors were gathered from a human donor in good health, serving as a control. CDR3s include the opening cysteine and the closing phenylalanine or tryptophan.

J gene	V gene	CDR3 protein
TRBJ1-6	TRBV19	CASRVGNNSPLHF
TRBJ1-2	TRBV5-6	CASSLYPQKGYTF
TRBJ1-6	TRBV7-9	CASSPQGAANSPLHF
TRBJ2-7	TRBV19	CASNPRGSSYEQYF
TRBJ2-7	TRBV10-1	CASSESGYEQYF
TRBJ2-1	TRBV29-1	CSVETSGGTDEQFF
TRBJ2-7	TRBV7-9	CASSLTSGGNEQYF
TRBJ1-1	TRBV15	CATSREPVNTEAFF
TRBJ1-2	TRBV5-1	CASSLGLTDRVNYGYTF
TRBJ1-2	TRBV19	CASFQANNYGYTF
TRBJ1-1	TRBV18	CASSPPGTTNTEAFF
TRBJ2-1	TRBV29-1	CSVYGPPTDNYEQFF
TRBJ2-7	TRBV7-9	CASSLGDSTYEQYF
TRBJ2-3	TRBV27	CASSLFLLGTSGGGEDTQYF
TRBJ2-5	TRBV29-1	CSVTGTVPQETQYF
TRBJ1-4	TRBV19	CASSIGSSNEKLFF
TRBJ2-7	TRBV25-1	CASSTGGLIEQYF
TRBJ2-1	TRBV7-3	CASSRERGEQFF
TRBJ2-1	TRBV6-2/TRBV6-3	CASSYSRRGGYIWDEQFF
TRBJ2-2	TRBV6-1	CASKRTGNTGELFF
TRBJ1-1	TRBV7-8	CASSLGGRTEAFF
TRBJ2-7	TRBV20-1	CSLRPRAGGHNEQYF
TRBJ1-6	TRBV19	CASSPSDPGNSPLHF
TRBJ1-2	TRBV2	CASRGTGVYGYTF
TRBJ2-7	TRBV10-3	CAIKGTASPYEQYF
TRBJ1-1	TRBV5-1	CASSWGGNTEAFF
TRBJ1-2	TRBV25-1	CASSVRDTYGYTF
TRBJ1-1	TRBV7-9	CATRAVNTEAFF
TRBJ1-6	TRBV10-3	CAISDSYRDRENSPLHF
TRBJ1-2	TRBV29-1	CSAWEGGGGGYTF
TRBJ2-2	TRBV6-2/TRBV6-3	CASSYIGQVNTGELFF
TRBJ2-7	TRBV4-2	CASSQDLDSYEQYF
TRBJ1-4	TRBV10-3	CAISESGGYEKLFF
TRBJ2-3	TRBV7-7	CASSQGTSGTDTQYF
TRBJ2-5	TRBV6-1	CASSPFRGGQETQYF
TRBJ1-1	TRBV7-9	CASSLTVTEAFF
TRBJ2-1	TRBV24-1	CATRGFGLNEQFF
TRBJ2-6	TRBV7-9	CASSFGTGANVLTF
TRBJ1-2	TRBV4-1	CASSQDRGTHGYTF
TRBJ1-1	TRBV25-1	CASTLTASNEAFF
TRBJ2-5	TRBV12-3/TRBV12-4	CASNLGSYRETQYF
TRBJ2-3	TRBV7-2	CASSSHTDTQYF
TRBJ2-7	TRBV5-1	CASSYLSGKSYEQYF
TRBJ2-7	TRBV29-1	CSATAQLSCEQYF
TRBJ2-3	TRBV2	CASSSNGQGTDTQYF
TRBJ1-2	TRBV12-3/TRBV12-4	CASSFRQGTNYGYTF
TRBJ2-1	TRBV15	CATSVQGDEQFF
TRBJ2-7	TRBV6-1	CASSPGNQLTYEQYF
TRBJ2-7	TRBV6-1	CASRSGTSLYEQYF
TRBJ2-5	TRBV5-1	CASSLFPDREETQYF
TRBJ2-2	TRBV7-9	CASRAVSTGELFF
TRBJ2-7	TRBV7-2	CASSDEGRNPYEQYF
TRBJ2-5	TRBV20-1	CSGTAQETQYF
TRBJ2-7	TRBV20-1	CSARRTSSYEQYF
TRBJ1-2	TRBV5-1	CASSEARDSYGYTF
TRBJ1-6	TRBV19	CASSIRGPSSPLHF
TRBJ1-2	TRBV6-1	CASSPSRGQGYTF